This TCR beta chain came from a study of CD8 T cells in ankylosing spondylitis. As concerns this clonotype: Its antigen is unidentified.

There are 14 residues in the CDR3. CDR1 is DFQATT and CDR2 is SNEGSKA in the germline V gene (reference sequence). V was pared by 0 bases and J by 1 base, with 9 bases between. Libraries of TCR beta came from quantitative 5'-RACE with molecular barcodes. TCRdb re-analysed the 5' RACE reads in MiXCR, keeping a single row per CDR3 protein. The table shows some 840,000 distinct CDR3 sequences, with roughly 10% occurring only once. Whole-study findings and limits: Clones linked to disease were reported to show significant enrichment in matched ankylosing spondylitis synovial fluid. A subset of motif variants has previously been described in the synovial fluid and blood of reactive arthritis. The disease-linked clones had a CD8+ phenotype and low blood frequencies. Roughly eight highly homologous variants made up a TCR beta motif that seemed to typify ankylosing spondylitis blood.

The sample taken for sequencing was blood, either unsorted or a sorted T cell fraction (not recorded which). The TCR comes from a male donor with ankylosing spondylitis. The V and J genes are TRBV20-1 and TRBJ2-5, with D unclear. CDR3 bases: TGCAGTGCTAGAGATGGAACAACCCAAGAGACCCAGTACTTC. This gives the protein CSARDGTTQETQYF.